What follows describes a single T cell receptor (beta chain). The antigen remains unidentified. These data belong to a study of cytomegalovirus exposure and HLA in healthy donors. Study in general: Early release data held tens of millions of unique TCRs from HLA-typed donors. Study-wide results and limits: In all likelihood, a cluster of highly shared sequence variants was a sequencing artifact. Association of 16,951 TCR beta sequences with HLA alleles was found at 0.05 false discovery rate in a later analysis.

This CDR3 region has 16 residues. The germline gives CDR1 GTSNPN, CDR2 SVGIG (reference sequence). V lost 1 base and J lost 4, with 17 bases in between. The PCR was carried out with 60 Vbeta primers and 13 Jbeta primers. Using immunoSEQ multiplex PCR, the repertoire was profiled, and TCRdb retains in-frame clones only, with some absent. This sample's table reports more than 95,000 clones. The sequence was obtained from a man in his forties in good health and CMV-seronegative. The chain joins TRBV30 to TRBJ2-1, with D possibly matching TRBD1 (6 bases). What was sequenced was PBMCs. This chain's CDR3 is CAWSAQGGYPYNEQFF. In DNA, the CDR3 is TGTGCCTGGAGTGCCCAAGGGGGATACCCATACAATGAGCAGTTCTTC.